These T cell receptor beta chains were read from a single sample in a study of blood T cells in healthy people across ages. TCRdb processed the 5' RACE reads anew with MiXCR; each CDR3 protein has one entry. The sample records 550,000 to 650,000 distinct CDR3 sequences, roughly 30% being singletons. Sequencing was done on a sample of blood. Every receptor here comes from an elderly woman in good health. CDR3s include the opening cysteine and the closing phenylalanine or tryptophan. D genes are given only for firm matches. Size tells how often a clone was seen (once, few, many) or the class of an expanded clone, and some rows leave it out.

len,abundance,j_gene,d_gene,v_gene,CDR3aa,CDR3nt
13,-,TRBJ2-7,-,TRBV6-1,CASSAPPTYEQYF,TGTGCCAGCAGTGCCCCCCCGACTTACGAGCAGTACTTC
13,many,TRBJ1-4,-,TRBV7-2,CASSPFIQEKLFF,TGTGCCAGCAGCCCCTTCATACAGGAGAAACTGTTTTTT
14,few,TRBJ2-5,-,TRBV4-2,CASSQDVLWNEQYF,TGTGCCAGCAGCCAAGATGTTTTGTGGAATGAGCAGTACTTC
15,many,TRBJ2-5,TRBD2,TRBV7-8,CASSLAGRAQETQYF,TGTGCCAGCAGCTTAGCAGGGAGGGCCCAAGAGACCCAGTACTTC
12,many,TRBJ2-5,-,TRBV6-6,CASKKQGETQYF,TGTGCCAGCAAAAAGCAGGGAGAGACCCAGTACTTC
15,-,TRBJ2-5,TRBD2,TRBV12-3/TRBV12-4,CASRLAGGVSETQYF,TGTGCCAGCAGGCTAGCGGGTGGGGTGTCTGAGACCCAGTACTTC
17,few,TRBJ1-6,-,TRBV27,CASSSRTTSSYNSPLHF,TGTGCCAGCAGTTCCCGGACAACTAGCTCCTATAATTCACCCCTCCACTTT
14,few,TRBJ1-2,-,TRBV30,CAWKPGPESYGYTF,TGTGCCTGGAAGCCGGGCCCCGAATCTTATGGCTACACCTTC
17,-,TRBJ2-4,TRBD2,TRBV5-5,CASSRASGNLGKNIQYF,TGTGCCAGCAGCAGGGCTAGCGGGAATTTGGGCAAAAACATTCAGTACTTC
12,many,TRBJ2-7,-,TRBV7-8,CASSLRATEQYF,TGTGCCAGCAGCTTACGGGCCACCGAGCAGTACTTC
12,-,TRBJ2-1,-,TRBV20-1,CSARVSENEQFF,TGCAGTGCTAGAGTGTCCGAGAATGAGCAGTTCTTC
14,few,TRBJ1-4,-,TRBV14,CASSHDLTNEKLFF,TGTGCCAGCAGCCACGACTTGACTAATGAAAAACTGTTTTTT
15,many,TRBJ2-6,-,TRBV5-5,CASNFQISGANVLTF,TGTGCCAGCAACTTTCAGATCTCTGGGGCCAACGTCCTGACTTTC
20,-,TRBJ2-6,-,TRBV18,CASSPQGTRQLSSGANVLTF,TGTGCCAGCTCACCACAGGGGACGAGACAGTTGAGCTCTGGGGCCAACGTCCTGACTTTC
13,few,TRBJ1-2,-,TRBV11-2,CASPAGTLSGYTF,TGTGCAAGTCCGGCCGGGACCCTATCGGGCTACACCTTC
17,-,TRBJ2-1,TRBD2,TRBV4-3,CASSQDPPGLVVREQFF,TGCGCCAGCAGCCAAGATCCCCCGGGACTAGTCGTGCGTGAGCAGTTCTTC
15,many,TRBJ2-3,TRBD1,TRBV10-3,CAITPRDRGRDTQYF,TGTGCCATCACCCCGCGGGACAGGGGGCGGGATACGCAGTATTTT